This T cell receptor (beta chain) emerged from a study of CXCR3-negative and CXCR3-positive naive CD8 T cells. The authors prepared UMI-labeled TRB cDNA libraries by 5' RACE. TCRdb reprocessed the 5' RACE reads and reports one entry per CDR3 protein, with no DNA. Its listing shows about 110,000 distinct CDR3 sequences. Germline-derived CDR1 and CDR2 are MNHEY and SMNVEV (reference sequence). CDR3 length equals 14 residues. Broader study findings: In CXCR3-positive naive cells, the TRB CDR3s were more hydrophobic than in CXCR3-negative naive cells. For naive cells, CXCR3-negative and CXCR3-positive subsets had similar TRBV-TRBJ usage; for memory cells, usage differed.

Regarding this clonotype: The antigen is undetermined.

The sequencing sample was made of naive CXCR3+ CD8+ T cells from blood. Subset described: CD45RO-CCR7+CD27+CD95- naive CD8+ T cells expressing CXCR3 (TNR3+). The V and J genes are TRBV27 and TRBJ2-7; TCRdb's assignment of TRBD2 cannot be checked, as there is no DNA. The sequence came from a human donor in good health. Some clones in this sample may be carry-over from other donors' samples. The CDR3 protein is CASSWREGRYEQYF.